These 29 T cell receptor beta chains came from one sample sequenced in a study of blood T cell repertoires in COVID-19. Assay used: immunoSEQ multiplex PCR; TCRdb lists only in-frame clones, some missing. The sample carries more than 80,000 clones, around 76% recorded once. The sequenced material came from peripheral blood. The receptors here all came from a woman aged 80 or older with active or convalescent COVID-19.

V usage is TRBV11-2 and J usage is TRBJ1-1; 9 bases align to TRBD1. Germline V gene lookup returns CDR1 SGHAT and CDR2 FQNNGV. The CDR3 spans 14 residues. V lost 3 bases, J lost 4 bases, and 3 bases stayed unmatched. CDR3 loop: CASSFGQGITEAFF. The CDR3 nucleotides read TGTGCCAGCAGCTTCGGACAGGGGATCACTGAAGCTTTCTTT.

The sample holds a few counts of this clone. This sample includes further DNA sequences coding for the same CDR3. The chain uses TRBV21-1 and TRBJ1-5; the DNA was not used to check the table's D call, TRBD1. TRBV21-1 is tagged as a pseudogene. This CDR3 region has 19 residues. The CDR3: CASGTRAGPHLLSNQPQHF. CDR3 in DNA: TGTGCCAGCGGTACCCGGGCAGGGCCTCATCTCCTGAGCAATCAGCCCCAGCATTTT.

The rearrangement joins TRBV3-1 (or the pseudogene TRBV3-2) to TRBJ2-6, with D tentatively TRBD1 (5 bases). Trimming cost V 4 bases and J 0 bases, with 7 bases left between them. The germline V gene encodes CDR1 LGHDT and CDR2 YNNKEL (reference sequence). The CDR3 length is 15 residues. The CDR3 nucleotides read TGTGCCAGCAGCCCAGACAGCTCTGGGGCCAACGTCCTGACTTTC. It encodes CASSPDSSGANVLTF.

This chain links TRBV7-9 with TRBJ2-5; tentative D call: TRBD1 (6 bases). Looked up from germline, CDR1 is SEHNR and CDR2 is FQNEAQ (reference sequence). V lost 5 bases and J lost 2, with 30 bases in between. The CDR3 is 20 residues long. The DNA for the CDR3 is TGTGCCAGCAGCCGGGCGCTCGGGCAGCGACAGGCCTTCCCTCAAGAGACCCAGTACTTC. Residues: CASSRALGQRQAFPQETQYF.

This clone was seen only once. The chain carries TRBV27 and TRBJ2-5, with a possible D match to TRBD2 (6 bases). CDR3 length: 14 amino acids. The germline V gene has CDR1 MNHEY and CDR2 SMNVEV (reference sequence). V dropped 6 bases and J dropped 4 bases, with 15 bases sitting between them. The CDR3: CASSFNGGRETQYF. The CDR3 region has the DNA TGTGCCAGCAGCTTTAACGGGGGTAGAGAGACCCAGTACTTC.

The genes are TRBV7-5 and TRBJ2-5; the table names TRBD2, a call not compared with the DNA. TRBV7-5 is a known pseudogene. The CDR3 covers 14 residues. CDR3 nucleotides: TGTGCCAGAAGCTTTACTCCTTACCAAGAGACCCAGTACTTC. It yields the protein CARSFTPYQETQYF.

This rearrangement joins TRBV27 to TRBJ1-5, with D possibly being TRBD1 (5 bases). This CDR3 has 13 amino acids. Germline CDR1 MNHEY, CDR2 SMNVEV (reference sequence). Trimming took off 3 bases at V and 2 bases at J, with 5 bases between the two ends. The DNA for the CDR3 is TGTGCCAGCAGTTTCAGGGGCAATCAGCCCCAGCATTTT. Protein: CASSFRGNQPQHF.

The chain is built from TRBV5-8 and TRBJ1-1; tentative D call: TRBD1 (5 bases). CDR3 length equals 13 residues. CDR1 is SGHTS, CDR2 YDEGEE, per germline. Trimming removed 9 bases at V and 6 bases at J, with 18 bases between. The CDR3 DNA is TGTGCCACGACTCCAGGGATGGGTCCTGAAGCTTTCTTT. It yields the protein CATTPGMGPEAFF.

The gene calls are TRBV15 and TRBJ1-2; TRBD1 matches 8 bases. The CDR3 has 15 amino acids. From germline, CDR1 is LNHNV and CDR2 YYDKDF (reference sequence). The V and J ends lost 1 base and 4 bases, in that order; junction bases with no gene match: 5. DNA for the CDR3: TGTGCCACCAGCAGAGGGGGGGGACAGGTCTATGGCTACACCTTC. As protein: CATSRGGGQVYGYTF.

This clone showed up just a few times. The CDR3 protein is CASISRSGESGNQPQHF. CDR3 DNA: TGTGCCAGCATCTCCAGGTCAGGGGAGAGTGGCAATCAGCCCCAGCATTTT. V gene TRBV28 combines with J gene TRBJ1-5, with D possibly being TRBD1 (6 bases). The germline V gene has CDR1 MDHEN and CDR2 SYDVKM. This CDR3 is 17 amino acids long. V lost 7 bases, J lost 2 bases, and 21 bases lay in between.

The gene calls are TRBV10-3 and TRBJ1-5, with 8 bases identical to TRBD1. This CDR3 is 17 amino acids long. Germline CDR1 is ENHRY and CDR2 is SYGVKD. V gave up 0 bases and J gave up 7 bases; unmatched junction bases: 11. The CDR3 coding sequence is TGTGCCATCAGTGAGTCGAGGGCCAGGGGGCAGGGACAGCCCCAGCATTTT. This codes for CAISESRARGQGQPQHF.

The rearrangement links TRBV14 to TRBJ2-5; perhaps TRBD1 as D (6 bases). The V end lost 1 base, the J end lost 5 bases, and 11 bases lay between the germline ends. The CDR3 has 14 amino acids. CDR1 is SGHDN and CDR2 is FVKESK in the germline V gene. As DNA, the CDR3 is TGTGCCAGCAGCCAAGCCTCGAGGGGGGAGACCCAGTACTTC. Encoded protein: CASSQASRGETQYF.

This chain joins TRBV6-2 or TRBV6-3 and TRBJ1-6; 9 bases are shared with TRBD1. There are 16 residues in the CDR3. Trimming cost V 5 bases and J 8 bases; bases outside gene matches: 10. CDR1 and CDR2 from the germline V gene are MNHEY and SVGEGT. The DNA of the CDR3 is TGTGCCAGCAGTAATCCGACAGGGGGATACCATTCACCCCTCCACTTT. Translated, it gives CASSNPTGGYHSPLHF.

This chain links TRBV18 with TRBJ1-5; TRBD1 might be the D (6 bases). Germline assignment: CDR1 KGHSH and CDR2 LQKENI. The CDR3 runs 15 residues. The V gene lost 0 bases and the J gene lost 7 bases, with 13 bases spanning the gap. CDR3 sequence: CASSPPSGESQPQHF. The CDR3 DNA reads as TGTGCCAGCTCACCACCGTCAGGGGAATCACAGCCCCAGCATTTT. The full variable domain, with the rest looked up from reference TRBV18 and TRBJ1-5, is NAGVMQNPRHLVRRRGQEARLRCSPMKGHSHVYWYRQLPEEGLKFMVYLQKENIIDESGMPKERFSAEFPKEGPSILRIQQVVRGDSAAYFCASSPPSGESQPQHFGDGTRLSIL.

This chain links TRBV9 with TRBJ1-3, with 10 bases aligning to TRBD1. V shed 3 bases, J shed 3 bases, and the junction held 3 bases outside the gene matches. CDR1 is SGDLS and CDR2 is YYNGEE in the germline V gene. The CDR3 consists of 15 residues. Here the CDR3 reads CASSATGGLGNTIYF. CDR3 bases: TGTGCCAGCAGCGCGACAGGGGGCCTTGGAAACACCATATATTTT.

Concerning this clone: At one boundary the junction diverges from the germline segment, which might be a read error. The V gene is TRBV5-4, the J gene TRBJ1-2; D is ambiguous. This CDR3 has 13 residues. Germline lookup yields CDR1 SGHNT and CDR2 YYREEE (reference sequence). This CDR3 reads CASTLDGFGGYTF. CDR3 nucleotides: TGTGCCAGCACCTTGGACGGGTTTGGGGGCTACACCTTC.

As to this clone: One junction end does not reproduce the germline sequence, and a read error may be involved. The genes are TRBV7-9 and TRBJ2-5, with D unresolved. The CDR3 sequence is 12 residues long. Germline assignment: CDR1 SEHNR and CDR2 FQNEAQ (reference sequence). The CDR3 protein is CASSPMSEAQYF. The CDR3 DNA sequence: TGTGCCAGCAGCCCAATGTCAGAGGCCCAGTACTTC.

The CDR3 bases are TGTGCCAGCAGCTTTGGGACAGGGGGTGGAAACACCATATATTTT. Translation: CASSFGTGGGNTIYF. The chain couples TRBV5-4 to TRBJ1-3; 11 nucleotides agree with TRBD1. The length of the CDR3 is 15 residues. The V gene end was trimmed by 2 bases and the J gene end by 3 bases; junction bases not matched to a gene: 1. Germline V lookup: CDR1 SGHNT, CDR2 YYREEE (reference sequence).

The CDR3 sequence: CASSLSGGVLTYEQYF. Written as DNA, the CDR3 is TGTGCCAGCAGCTTATCGGGCGGGGTTCTCACCTACGAGCAGTACTTC. The rearrangement joins TRBV11-2 to TRBJ2-7, with D possibly TRBD2 on 6 matching bases. Between the trimmed V and J ends, which lost 2 bases and 2 bases, there was a span of 16 bases. Per germline, CDR1 SGHAT and CDR2 FQNNGV. CDR3 length equals 16 residues.

The chain employs TRBV9 and TRBJ2-1; the match to TRBD2 covers 11 bases. Unmatched junction bases numbered 23, after V lost 3 bases and J lost 12 bases. This CDR3 spans 19 amino acids. The germline gives CDR1 SGDLS, CDR2 YYNGEE. DNA for the CDR3: TGTGCCAGCAGCGACCCCCGGGTTTTAGCGGGGGGGCCCGAATATCGGCAGTTCTTC. Translated, it gives CASSDPRVLAGGPEYRQFF.

The chain uses TRBV14 and TRBJ2-3; D perhaps matches TRBD1 (7 bases). V was clipped by 3 bases and J by 2 bases, with 15 bases between them. The CDR3 has 16 residues. CDR1 is SGHDN and CDR2 is FVKESK in the germline V gene. CDR3 nucleotides: TGTGCCAGCAGCCAGGGGGGACAGACATACACAGATACGCAGTATTTT. It codes for CASSQGGQTYTDTQYF.

This clone was seen once. This chain's CDR3 is CASRSGQMNTEAFF. DNA of the CDR3: TGTGCCTCAAGATCGGGACAGATGAACACTGAAGCTTTCTTT. J is TRBJ1-1 and V is TRBV19, with 7 bases that match TRBD1. Per the germline V gene, CDR1 is LNHDA and CDR2 is SQIVND (reference sequence). The J segment lost 0 bases and the V segment lost 11 bases, leaving 9 bases of the junction unmatched. The CDR3 extends over 14 amino acids.

This chain uses TRBV10-3 with TRBJ2-5; 11 bases align to TRBD2. V lost 3 bases, J lost 4 bases, and 4 bases stayed unmatched. Germline CDR1 reads ENHRY; CDR2 reads SYGVKD. CDR3 length: 15 residues. In DNA, the CDR3 is TGTGCCATCAGTGAACCGGGACTAGCGGCAGAGACCCAGTACTTC. Residues: CAISEPGLAAETQYF.

The rearrangement links TRBV7-9 to TRBJ1-2; 7 positions agree with TRBD1. Germline CDR1 reads SEHNR; CDR2 reads FQNEAQ (reference sequence). V lost 1 base, J lost 10 bases, and 6 bases stayed unmatched. The CDR3 loop spans 13 amino acids. The CDR3 nucleotides are TGTGCCAGCAGCTTAGGAGACAGGGTCGCCTACACCTTC. It specifies CASSLGDRVAYTF.

The V gene is TRBV6-2 or TRBV6-3, the J gene TRBJ1-1, with 7 bases identical to TRBD1. This CDR3 region has 12 residues. V gave up 7 bases and J gave up 7 bases; unmatched junction bases: 6. The V gene's germline CDR1 is MNHEY and CDR2 SVGEGT. As DNA, the CDR3 is TGTGCCAGCACCCCGAGGGACAGTGAAGCTTTCTTT. Translating it yields CASTPRDSEAFF.

DNA of the CDR3: TGTGCCAGCAGGCAGGCCGTAGCTCTGGGGGCGGTGACGCAGTATTTT. This translates into CASRQAVALGAVTQYF. This chain connects TRBV11-2 to TRBJ2-3, with a weak D call TRBD1 (6 bases). CDR1 and CDR2 (germline): SGHAT, FQNNGV. The CDR3 totals 16 residues. The V and J ends lost 6 bases and 9 bases respectively, with 25 bases between them.

The J gene is TRBJ1-1, the V gene TRBV29-1, with a weak D call TRBD1 (5 bases). V was pared by 7 bases and J by 6 bases, with 18 bases between. The length of the CDR3 is 13 residues. Germline CDR1 is SQVTM and CDR2 is ANQGSEA. CDR3 amino acids: CSAFLVGLAEAFF. For the CDR3, the DNA is TGCAGCGCCTTTCTGGTGGGGCTGGCTGAAGCTTTCTTT.

This rearrangement joins TRBV4-1 to TRBJ2-3, with no clear D. Between the trimmed V and J ends, which lost 0 bases and 0 bases, there was a span of 7 bases. The length of the CDR3 is 15 residues. The germline V gene has CDR1 MGHRA and CDR2 YSYEKL. The CDR3, as DNA: TGCGCCAGCAGCCAAGATTCCTATAGCACAGATACGCAGTATTTT. Translating it yields CASSQDSYSTDTQYF.

J is TRBJ1-4 and V is TRBV3-1 (or the pseudogene TRBV3-2); D unresolved. CDR1 and CDR2 from the germline V gene are LGHDT and YNNKEL (reference sequence). This CDR3 contains 13 residues. V was trimmed by 2 bases and J by 10 bases, leaving 11 bases between them. In DNA, the CDR3 is TGTGCCAGCAGCCAATCCTCCGCGGCAAAACTGTTTTTT. Translation gives CASSQSSAAKLFF.